These T cell receptor beta chains were read from a single sample in a study of blood T cell repertoires in COVID-19. Method: immunoSEQ multiplex PCR; TCRdb's copy keeps in-frame clones and lacks some. The table records some 190,000 clones, roughly 84% of them present only once. Sequenced sample: peripheral blood. These receptor sequences come from an elderly man with COVID-19, enrolled during active disease. Both conserved end residues are part of each CDR3. A D gene is named only where the DNA matches it firmly. Size is omitted from some rows. Given values are once, few, many or a class for expanded clones.

j_gene	v_gene	abundance	d_gene	CDR3nt	CDR3aa
TRBJ2-3	TRBV7-8	NA	NA	TGTGCCAGCAGCCCCAGTTACACAGATACGCAGTATTTT	CASSPSYTDTQYF
TRBJ1-1	TRBV29-1	once	NA	TGCAGCGTTGATTTACCGGACAGTCCTGAAGCTTTCTTT	CSVDLPDSPEAFF
TRBJ1-2	TRBV4-3	NA	NA	TGCGCCAGCAGCCAAGGCCCCGGGAATAACTATGGCTACACCTTC	CASSQGPGNNYGYTF
TRBJ1-4	TRBV5-4	NA	TRBD1	TGTGCCAGCAGCGTCCGGGACAGGGGTGGCGAAAAACTGTTTTTT	CASSVRDRGGEKLFF
TRBJ1-1	TRBV28	NA	TRBD1	TGTGCCAGCAGTTTAGGGGGACAGGGGGCGAACACTGAAGCTTTCTTT	CASSLGGQGANTEAFF
TRBJ2-1	TRBV19	NA	TRBD2	TGTGCCAGTAGCCCCCGAATCGGGGGGGCCTACAATGAGCAGTTCTTC	CASSPRIGGAYNEQFF
TRBJ1-3	TRBV5-1	NA	TRBD1	TGCGCCAGCAGGCCGACAGGGTCTGGAAACACCATATATTTT	CASRPTGSGNTIYF
TRBJ2-3	TRBV9	NA	NA	TGTGCCAGCAGCGCCCAAACAGATACGCAGTATTTT	CASSAQTDTQYF
TRBJ1-4	TRBV19	NA	NA	TGTGCCAGTAGTTCGGCCGGGGGGAATACTAATGAAAAACTGTTTTTT	CASSSAGGNTNEKLFF
TRBJ2-3	TRBV6-4	few	NA	TGTGCCAGCACTGACAGAGCGGGCGGCACAGATACGCAGTATTTT	CASTDRAGGTDTQYF
TRBJ1-6	TRBV18	NA	NA	TGTGCCAGCTCACGGGTGCAGGGCTTAGATTCACCCCTCCACTTT	CASSRVQGLDSPLHF
TRBJ2-5	TRBV6-2/TRBV6-3	NA	TRBD2	TGTGCCAGCAGTTACTCGACCTCTTCCTTTTTAGCGGGGGGGCGGCAAGAGACCCAGTACTTC	CASSYSTSSFLAGGRQETQYF
TRBJ2-6	TRBV5-1	NA	NA	TGCGCCAGCAGCTGGGCGGGCTCTGGGGCCAACGTCCTGACTTTC	CASSWAGSGANVLTF
TRBJ1-5	TRBV4-2	NA	NA	TGTGCCAGCAGCCAAGATCGGTCAGGTGCCATCCCCCAGCATTTT	CASSQDRSGAIPQHF
TRBJ2-7	TRBV5-4	NA	TRBD2	TGTGCCAGCAAAATAGCGGGGGGTTCCTCCTACGAGCAGTACTTC	CASKIAGGSSYEQYF
TRBJ1-2	TRBV19	NA	TRBD1	TGTGCCAGTAGCTCTGCGGACAGGGCGCAAGGCTACACCTTC	CASSSADRAQGYTF
TRBJ1-2	TRBV12-3/TRBV12-4	NA	TRBD1	TGTGCCAGCAGCGCGGACAGGGCCGATGGCTACACCTTC	CASSADRADGYTF
TRBJ2-2	TRBV2	NA	NA	TGTGCCAGCAGTTTGTCAGGGGGAGGAACCGGGGAGCTGTTTTTT	CASSLSGGGTGELFF
TRBJ2-5	TRBV2	NA	TRBD2	TGTGCCAGCAGCCTCGGAGCGGGGGCGCAAGAGACCCAGTACTTC	CASSLGAGAQETQYF
TRBJ2-2	TRBV7-2	NA	NA	TGTGCCAGCAGCTTAGTCGTAGGGGCCGGGGAGCTGTTTTTT	CASSLVVGAGELFF
TRBJ1-4	TRBV4-1	NA	TRBD1	TGCGCCAGCAGCCAAGCCCTACGACAGGGGCGGGAAAAACTGTTTTTT	CASSQALRQGREKLFF
TRBJ2-3	TRBV5-4	NA	NA	TGTGCCAGCAGCTTGGGTAGCAGGGGCCAGGGAGATACGCAGTATTTT	CASSLGSRGQGDTQYF
TRBJ2-7	TRBV6-5	once	TRBD1	TGTGCCAGCAGTCCTTGGACAGGGGCAGGCTACGAGCAGTACTTC	CASSPWTGAGYEQYF
TRBJ2-1	TRBV7-9	NA	NA	TGTGCCAGCAGCGTGACAGTCAATGAGCAGTTCTTC	CASSVTVNEQFF
TRBJ1-2	TRBV9	NA	NA	TGTGCCAGCAGCGTAGACCCGGGAAACTATGGCTACACCTTC	CASSVDPGNYGYTF
TRBJ2-1	TRBV24-1	once	NA	TGTGCCACCTCTCACACAGGGCAGTATGAGCAGTTCTTC	CATSHTGQYEQFF
TRBJ1-2	TRBV7-9	NA	TRBD1	TGTGCCAGCAGCTTCGGACAGGCCATAACCTATGGCTACACCTTC	CASSFGQAITYGYTF
TRBJ1-5	TRBV5-4	NA	TRBD1	TGTGCCAGCAGCTTACAGGGGGCCGCTCACAATCAGCCCCAGCATTTT	CASSLQGAAHNQPQHF
TRBJ2-3	TRBV5-4	NA	NA	TGTGCCAGCCGCCCCCGAGGGCCGGGGACAGATACGCAGTATTTT	CASRPRGPGTDTQYF
TRBJ2-7	TRBV19	NA	TRBD2	TGTGCCAGTAGTCCCCTCCTTACTAGCGTACAAGGCTACGAGCAGTACTTC	CASSPLLTSVQGYEQYF
TRBJ2-2	TRBV9	NA	NA	TGTGCCAGCACCAGAAGCAGGGCGAACACCGGGGAGCTGTTTTTT	CASTRSRANTGELFF
TRBJ2-2	TRBV19	NA	TRBD1	TGTGCCAGTAGTACGACGCCTCGGACAGGGGGAAAGACCACCGGGGAGCTGTTTTTT	CASSTTPRTGGKTTGELFF
TRBJ1-6	TRBV5-1	NA	NA	TGCGCCAGCAGCTTGGACGCCAGGGAAGATTCACCCCTCCACTTT	CASSLDAREDSPLHF
TRBJ2-5	TRBV6-5	NA	TRBD2	TGTGCCAGCAGTTCCGGGGGGGCAGGGGAAGAGACCCAGTACTTC	CASSSGGAGEETQYF
TRBJ1-5	TRBV10-3	few	TRBD1	TGTGCCACCAGCCGGGACAGAAATCAGCCCCAGCATTTT	CATSRDRNQPQHF
TRBJ1-1	TRBV3-1/TRBV3-2	NA	NA	TGTGCCAGCAGCCTCCCCGACAGGCGTACGAGAGCTTTCTTT	CASSLPDRRTRAFF
TRBJ2-3	TRBV7-6	NA	TRBD2	TGTGCCAGCAGCTTAGATATGGGGACTAGCTATCCGACAGATACGCAGTATTTT	CASSLDMGTSYPTDTQYF
TRBJ1-2	TRBV5-1	NA	NA	TGCGCCAGCAGCTTGGGGGACAATAACTATGGCTACACCTTC	CASSLGDNNYGYTF
TRBJ1-5	TRBV2	NA	NA	TGTGCCAGCAGTGACGGGGGGCTCAGCAATCAGCCCCAGCATTTT	CASSDGGLSNQPQHF
TRBJ1-1	TRBV14	NA	TRBD1	TGTGCCAGCAGCCAAGCAATCTTCAGGGGGTTAGCTTTCTTT	CASSQAIFRGLAFF
TRBJ2-1	TRBV7-3	NA	TRBD2	TGTGCCAGCAGCTCCCGGGGACTAGCGGGGGTGAGCTCCTACAATGAGCAGTTCTTC	CASSSRGLAGVSSYNEQFF
TRBJ1-2	TRBV4-1	NA	TRBD1	TGCGCCAGCAGCCCGACTAATGGACAGGGAGTTGGCTACACCTTC	CASSPTNGQGVGYTF
TRBJ1-2	TRBV13	few	NA	TGTGCCAGCAGCTTAGGCCTAAATTGGCAGGGGCGTCCTGGCTACACCTTC	CASSLGLNWQGRPGYTF
TRBJ2-5	TRBV20-1	once	TRBD1	TGCAGTGCTAGTGGGACAGGAAAAGAGACCCAGTACTTC	CSASGTGKETQYF
TRBJ1-4	TRBV4-1	NA	TRBD1	TGCGCCAGCAGCCATTGGGACAGGAATGAAAAACTGTTTTTT	CASSHWDRNEKLFF
TRBJ2-7	TRBV28	NA	TRBD1	TGTGCCAGCAGTCTTCGACAGGGGGCTACCTTTCCCTACGAGCAGTACTTC	CASSLRQGATFPYEQYF
TRBJ2-7	TRBV6-5	once	NA	TGTGCCAGCAGCATCGATTTGAGCGGTTCCTACGAGCAGTACTTC	CASSIDLSGSYEQYF
TRBJ2-6	TRBV19	NA	NA	TGTGCCAGTAGGCCCTTTGACAGCGACAGCTCTGGGGCCAACGTCCTGACTTTC	CASRPFDSDSSGANVLTF
TRBJ1-5	TRBV12-5	NA	NA	TGTGCTAGTGCGGGTGGAGATTATCAGCCCCAGCATTTT	CASAGGDYQPQHF
TRBJ2-5	TRBV5-6	NA	NA	TGTGCCAGCAGCGGTACTGTGGGCGCGGAGACCCAGTACTTC	CASSGTVGAETQYF
TRBJ1-2	TRBV7-2	NA	NA	TGTGCCAGCAGCTTAGTTCTCTCTGGGGCTGGGGGCTACACCTTC	CASSLVLSGAGGYTF
TRBJ1-2	TRBV28	NA	NA	TGTGCCAGCAGTCCCTTGGGGGGGGGCGACTATGGCTACACCTTC	CASSPLGGGDYGYTF
TRBJ1-1	TRBV21-1	NA	NA	TGTGCCAGCAGCAAATCGGTTACTGAAGCTTTCTTT	CASSKSVTEAFF
TRBJ1-1	TRBV28	NA	NA	TGTGCCAGCAGTTTATCGAGGGCTGAAGCTTTCTTT	CASSLSRAEAFF
TRBJ2-4	TRBV7-9	NA	NA	TGTGCCAGCAGCCAAGCCGCCGGTGGAAACATTCAGTACTTC	CASSQAAGGNIQYF
TRBJ2-7	TRBV19	NA	TRBD2	TGTGCCAGTAGGGCTAGCGGGATCCACGAGCAGTACTTC	CASRASGIHEQYF
TRBJ1-2	TRBV28	NA	TRBD1	TGTGCCAGCAGTACAGGGGACCCTTACTATGGCTACACCTTC	CASSTGDPYYGYTF
TRBJ1-1	TRBV7-3	NA	NA	TGTGCCAGCAGCCCCGGGAGGTTGAACACTGAAGCTTTCTTT	CASSPGRLNTEAFF